This T cell receptor beta chain was identified in a study of blood T cell repertoires in COVID-19. Individuals drawn from 24 US areas were roughly 18 to 89 years old. A PCR-confirmed or clinician-diagnosed COVID-19 case had contacted exposed participants within 2 weeks of entry. In the original workflow: How many nucleated cells were present was estimated from reference gene primer amplification. Assay: immunoSEQ multiplex PCR; the TCRdb copy retains only in-frame clones and omits some. V and J calls and clone size come straight from that table; D and trimming were deduced from the DNA. The table shows 210,000 or so clones, with roughly 80% occurring only once. The length of the CDR3 is 15 residues. Trimming took 0 bases from V and 6 from J; bases not matched to a gene: 9. Germline V gene data show CDR1 as SQVTM and CDR2 as ANQGSEA.

Sequenced sample: PBMCs or T cells enriched from blood (not recorded which). The TCR was taken from a woman aged 45 to 65 who had been exposed to COVID-19. The chain uses TRBV29-1 and TRBJ2-7; 9 nucleotides agree with TRBD1. The CDR3 region is CSVEDQADRGSEQYF. The CDR3 coding sequence is TGCAGCGTTGAAGATCAAGCCGACAGGGGGAGCGAGCAGTACTTC.